This section outlines one TCR beta chain sequence together with its context. Its antigen is unidentified. The sample originates from a study of T cells after yellow fever vaccination. Background on the study: Researchers used SMART-Seq v4 Ultra Low Input to prepare fractions that had low cell numbers.

Findings and caveats of the study: Some clonotypes were seen in both the CD4 and the CD8 compartments. These made up a small share and likely arose from convergent recombination. Weaker, the secondary response had a peak occurring faster, on day 5 versus 15.

This CDR3 is built from 17 residues. V lost 10 bases to trimming and J lost 4 bases, with 27 bases between them. CDR1 is MNHEY, CDR2 SVGEGT, per germline. TCRdb reprocessed the 5' RACE reads via MiXCR and lists one record per CDR3 protein. Of 200,000 to 300,000 distinct CDR3 sequences in the sample, roughly 6.2% were seen once. The chain employs TRBV6-2 or TRBV6-3 and TRBJ2-3; D unresolved. The source was CD4+ T cells sorted from PBMCs, collected on the day of the yellow fever booster vaccination. This TCR was recovered from a man aged 30 to 45 who received the YFV17D yellow fever vaccine. The CDR3 region is CATREVFGTPGADTQYF. DNA for the CDR3: TGTGCCACCCGCGAAGTCTTCGGAACCCCGGGCGCAGATACGCAGTATTTT.